The rows below give T cell receptor beta chains drawn from one sample of a study of T cell responses to AZD1222 COVID-19 vaccine. Generated by immunoSEQ multiplex PCR, the TCRdb table keeps only in-frame clones and is missing some. The data hold about 150,000 clones, with roughly nine tenths observed a single time. The sample here was peripheral blood, taken on day 0 of AZD1222 vaccination. The receptors derive from an adult in good health. The CDR3 runs from the conserved cysteine through the conserved F or W. D genes are given only for firm matches. Clone size is not always given. Where it is, it says once, few, many or a class for expanded clones.

J: TRBJ1-1; D: -; V: TRBV7-9; size: -; length: 15; DNA: TGTGCCAGCAGCTTGAGGGTAGCCGGAGCCACTGAAGCTTTCTTT; CDR3: CASSLRVAGATEAFF
J: TRBJ1-4; D: TRBD1; V: TRBV7-2; size: few; length: 13; DNA: TGTGCCAGCAGCTGGGACAGTAGAGAAAAACTGTTTTTT; CDR3: CASSWDSREKLFF
J: TRBJ2-2; D: -; V: TRBV28; size: -; length: 15; DNA: TGTGCCAGCAAATTCGGGAACTTAAACACCGGGGAGCTGTTTTTT; CDR3: CASKFGNLNTGELFF
J: TRBJ1-1; D: -; V: TRBV6-5; size: -; length: 15; DNA: TGTGCCAGCGCGGCGGGTATCGCAGGGAACACTGAAGCTTTCTTT; CDR3: CASAAGIAGNTEAFF
J: TRBJ1-6; D: TRBD1; V: TRBV28; size: -; length: 14; DNA: TGTGCCATCCAGGGACAGGGCGATAATTCACCCCTCCACTTT; CDR3: CAIQGQGDNSPLHF
J: TRBJ2-3; D: -; V: TRBV7-9; size: once; length: 12; DNA: TGTGCCAGCAGCTTCGTGGGAGATACGCAGTATTTT; CDR3: CASSFVGDTQYF
J: TRBJ2-5; D: -; V: TRBV18; size: -; length: 12; DNA: TGTGCCAGCTCACCCTTAAAAGAGACCCAGTACTTC; CDR3: CASSPLKETQYF
J: TRBJ1-1; D: -; V: TRBV12-2; size: few; length: 13; DNA: TGTGCAAGTCGCTTAGACGGGGGGGTAGAAGCTTTCTTT; CDR3: CASRLDGGVEAFF
J: TRBJ2-2; D: -; V: TRBV6-4; size: once; length: 16; DNA: TGTGCCAGCAGTGAAGGAGCAGGATCGAACACCGGGGAGCTGTTTTTT; CDR3: CASSEGAGSNTGELFF
J: TRBJ2-4; D: TRBD1; V: TRBV5-1; size: -; length: 13; DNA: TGCGCCAGCAGCTTGGACAGGGGAAACATTCAGTACTTC; CDR3: CASSLDRGNIQYF
J: TRBJ1-2; D: -; V: TRBV7-3; size: -; length: 15; DNA: TGTGCCAGCAGCCCCGACACCTTTGGGCGTTATGGCTACACCTTC; CDR3: CASSPDTFGRYGYTF
J: TRBJ1-5; D: -; V: TRBV28; size: -; length: 15; DNA: TGTGCCAGCAGTTTAGGCAGGGAGGACAATCAGCCCCAGCATTTT; CDR3: CASSLGREDNQPQHF
J: TRBJ2-7; D: -; V: TRBV6-2/TRBV6-3; size: -; length: 14; DNA: TGTGCCAGCAGTCCCAACTTCGGTGCGGAAGAGCAGTACTTC; CDR3: CASSPNFGAEEQYF
J: TRBJ2-7; D: TRBD2; V: TRBV7-2; size: -; length: 17; DNA: TGTGCCAGCAGCTTACAGGGGATGGCAGCGGGGGCCTTGGAGCAGTACTTC; CDR3: CASSLQGMAAGALEQYF
J: TRBJ2-1; D: -; V: TRBV4-2; size: -; length: 16; DNA: TGTGCCAGCAGCCCACTGGTCCGTCCTAGTTACAATGAGCAGTTCTTC; CDR3: CASSPLVRPSYNEQFF
J: TRBJ2-3; D: -; V: TRBV6-4; size: medium-sized; length: 15; DNA: TGTGCCAGCAGTGACGGGCAGGGGAACACAGATACGCAGTATTTT; CDR3: CASSDGQGNTDTQYF
J: TRBJ2-7; D: -; V: TRBV14; size: -; length: 13; DNA: TGTGCCAGCAGCCGGAAGAGCTTCTACGAGCAGTACTTC; CDR3: CASSRKSFYEQYF
J: TRBJ1-2; D: -; V: TRBV28; size: -; length: 13; DNA: TGTGCCAGCAGTTTCGGTAACGGTTATGGCTACACCTTC; CDR3: CASSFGNGYGYTF
J: TRBJ1-4; D: -; V: TRBV6-5; size: once; length: 13; DNA: TGTGCCAGCAGGGGATTTTCGGGTGAAAAACTGTTTTTT; CDR3: CASRGFSGEKLFF
J: TRBJ1-5; D: -; V: TRBV29-1; size: -; length: 12; DNA: TGCAGCGTTGGGGTTAGCAATCAGCCCCAGCATTTT; CDR3: CSVGVSNQPQHF
J: TRBJ1-1; D: -; V: TRBV7-6; size: -; length: 15; DNA: TGTGCCAGCAGCCAGGCAGGCGCCTCAAACACTGAAGCTTTCTTT; CDR3: CASSQAGASNTEAFF
J: TRBJ2-1; D: -; V: TRBV28; size: -; length: 15; DNA: TGTGCCAGCAAAGAAGGGGCGGGACCGGACAATGAGCAGTTCTTC; CDR3: CASKEGAGPDNEQFF
J: TRBJ2-7; D: -; V: TRBV2; size: -; length: 12; DNA: TGTGCCAGCCGACGGGTACGCGACGAGCAGTACTTC; CDR3: CASRRVRDEQYF
J: TRBJ2-5; D: -; V: TRBV9; size: -; length: 15; DNA: TGTGCCAGCAGCGTTTCGGAACTAGCTAGGGAGACCCAGTACTTC; CDR3: CASSVSELARETQYF
J: TRBJ2-7; D: TRBD2; V: TRBV7-2; size: -; length: 16; DNA: TGTGCCAGCAGCTTTCGCACTAGCGGAGGGCCCTACGAGCAGTACTTC; CDR3: CASSFRTSGGPYEQYF